The T cell receptor (beta chain) described here comes from a study of CD8 T cells in Susac syndrome. Reverse transcription of 0.5 to 1 ug RNA was performed with random hexamers. Across 54 Vbeta and 13 Jbeta, immunoSEQ multiplex PCR amplified TCR beta CDR3. TCRdb fed the immunoSEQ multiplex PCR reads into MiXCR, producing one record per CDR3 protein. The sample has fewer than 200,000 distinct CDR3 sequences; 85% to 95% are singletons. The germline V and J ends were trimmed by 3 bases and 8 bases, with 13 bases remaining between them. Germline CDR1 reads SQVTM; CDR2 reads ANQGSEA. The CDR3 loop spans 12 amino acids. Blood CD8+ and CD4+ T cells underwent high-throughput TCR beta sequencing. Each multiple sclerosis control was a treatment-naive patient with relapsing-remitting disease that was either stable or active. While CD8+ and CD4+ T cells were isolated negatively, TEMRA cells were enriched by FACS.

Material for sequencing was CD8+ T cells from PBMCs. The chain is built from TRBV29-1 and TRBJ1-2; no clear D gene. This clonotype was sampled from a human donor with multiple sclerosis. CDR3 protein: CSVDGRLEGYTF. CDR3 DNA sequence: TGCAGCGTTGACGGAAGATTGGAGGGCTACACCTTC.